This TCR beta chain was captured by sequencing in a study of neurological immune-mediated disorders. CDR1 is SGDLS, CDR2 YYNGEE, per germline. This CDR3 comprises 15 residues. Trimming cost V 3 bases and J 6 bases; bases outside gene matches: 8. One entry per CDR3 protein results from TCRdb running MiXCR on the 5' RACE reads. The sample shows 20,000 to 25,000 distinct CDR3 sequences, 15% to 20% of them seen only once. Sequencing input: CD8+ T cells from blood. The TCR sequence derives from a woman aged 18-29 years with multiple sclerosis. This chain links TRBV9 with TRBJ1-1; 10 positions match TRBD1. CDR3 DNA sequence: TGTGCCAGCAGCGCCACCGGGACAGGGGAACCTGAAGCTTTCTTT. This encodes CASSATGTGEPEAFF. The full variable domain, completed using reference TRBV9 and TRBJ1-1, is DSGVTQTPKHLITATGQRVTLRCSPRSGDLSVYWYQQSLDQGLQFLIQYYNGEERAKGNILERFSAQQFPDLHSELNLSSLELGDSALYFCASSATGTGEPEAFFGQGTRLTVV.